This is a list of T cell receptor beta chains from one sample in a study of blood T cell repertoires in COVID-19. Using immunoSEQ multiplex PCR, the repertoire was profiled, and TCRdb retains in-frame clones only, with some absent. The sample holds just under 300,000 clones, around 87% seen once. The specimen was peripheral blood. Source of these receptors: a man between 65 and 85 years old with acute or convalescent COVID-19. Both conserved end residues are trimmed from each CDR3. Fields, in order: J gene, V gene, D gene, CDR3 protein. D genes are given only for firm matches.

J gene: TRBJ2-5; V gene: TRBV5-1; D gene: TRBD2; CDR3 protein: ASSLVLGGETQY
J gene: TRBJ2-1; V gene: TRBV4-2; D gene: TRBD2; CDR3 protein: ASSQEFTSGRNEQF
J gene: TRBJ1-1; V gene: TRBV6-2/TRBV6-3; D gene: .; CDR3 protein: ASSYQFGGTEAF
J gene: TRBJ1-3; V gene: TRBV6-5; D gene: TRBD1; CDR3 protein: ASSSHGGQGNTIY
J gene: TRBJ1-6; V gene: TRBV20-1; D gene: TRBD1; CDR3 protein: SASPGWGQGGSSYNSPLH
J gene: TRBJ2-2; V gene: TRBV7-2; D gene: TRBD1; CDR3 protein: ASSPGQTYGELF
J gene: TRBJ2-3; V gene: TRBV29-1; D gene: .; CDR3 protein: SVPSGDTQY
J gene: TRBJ2-5; V gene: TRBV24-1; D gene: TRBD2; CDR3 protein: ATSDPGRGQETQY
J gene: TRBJ2-1; V gene: TRBV7-2; D gene: .; CDR3 protein: ASSTRRRVYNEQF
J gene: TRBJ2-1; V gene: TRBV28; D gene: TRBD2; CDR3 protein: ASSLLASGGVYEQF
J gene: TRBJ1-3; V gene: TRBV7-9; D gene: TRBD1; CDR3 protein: ASSSQYRGSSGNTIY
J gene: TRBJ2-1; V gene: TRBV7-2; D gene: .; CDR3 protein: ASSYSSNEQF